This T cell receptor (beta chain) originates from a study of metastatic and nonmetastatic thyroid tumors. This clone was seen ten or more times. None of the patients had undergone any treatment ahead of thyroid surgery. TCRdb re-analyzed the PCR reads using MiXCR. The sample holds roughly 90,000 clones, around 14% seen once. V shed 0 bases and J shed 2 bases, with 17 bases lying between them. The germline V gene has CDR1 SGHRS and CDR2 YFSETQ. The CDR3 length is 17 residues. The TCR originated in a female donor with papillary thyroid cancer or a benign thyroid nodule (not recorded which). Some clones in this sample may be carry-over from other donors' samples. The V gene is TRBV5-1, the J gene TRBJ2-5; D might be TRBD1 (6 bases). The source material was blood. The CDR3 nucleotides read TGCGCCAGCAGCTTGGGCCCCACAGGGTCCCTTCAAGAGACCCAGTACTTC. Translation gives CASSLGPTGSLQETQYF.